Listed below are T cell receptor beta chains from one sample, sequenced in a study of shared clonotypes between healthy human individuals. Here immunoSEQ multiplex PCR was the method, and the copy in TCRdb shows in-frame clones only, minus some. The sample yields about 2.4 million clones, roughly 92% seen once. The specimen sequenced was naive CD4+ T cells sorted from blood. These receptors were taken from a man between 18 and 35 years old in good health. The CDR3 runs from the conserved cysteine through the conserved F or W. D genes are given only for firm matches. A row's size may be missing; if present it is once, few, many or a size class.

.	TRBJ2-4	TRBV7-2	.	TGTGCCAGCAGCCCCCTCGATCAGCTAGCCAAAAACATTCAGTACTTC	CASSPLDQLAKNIQYF
.	TRBJ2-7	TRBV11-1	.	TGTGCCAGCAGCCCCCTGATAAACTACGAGCAGTACTTC	CASSPLINYEQYF
once	TRBJ2-3	TRBV7-9	.	TGTGCCAGCAGCCCCGCGGCTGGATACACAGATACGCAGTATTTT	CASSPAAGYTDTQYF
once	TRBJ1-1	TRBV29-1	TRBD1	TGCAGCGTGGCTTTGACAGGGAGCGTATCTGAAGCTTTCTTT	CSVALTGSVSEAFF
few	TRBJ1-1	TRBV18	.	TGTGCCAGCTCACCAAGGGAGGGTGGGAACACTGAAGCTTTCTTT	CASSPREGGNTEAFF
.	TRBJ2-2	TRBV7-9	TRBD1	TGTGCCAGCAGCCGGACAGGGAGAATCGATCGCACCGGGGAGCTGTTTTTT	CASSRTGRIDRTGELFF
.	TRBJ1-2	TRBV19	.	TGTGCCAGTAGGGTTGCCGGGCACTATGGCTACACCTTC	CASRVAGHYGYTF
.	TRBJ2-5	TRBV4-1	.	TGCGCCAGCAGCCCTAACCAAGAGACCCAGTACTTC	CASSPNQETQYF
.	TRBJ1-1	TRBV11-2	.	TGTGCCAGCAGCTTAGGGGCCGGAACGAACACTGAAGCTTTCTTT	CASSLGAGTNTEAFF
.	TRBJ1-5	TRBV4-1	.	TGCGCCAGCAGCCAAGATTTTTTTCAGCCCCAGCATTTT	CASSQDFFQPQHF
.	TRBJ2-7	TRBV2	TRBD1	TGTGCCAGCGGTGGACAGGGGCAATACGAGCAGTACTTC	CASGGQGQYEQYF
.	TRBJ2-1	TRBV6-5	TRBD1	TGTGCCAGCAGGCACGACAGGGTGTCCTACAATGAGCAGTTCTTC	CASRHDRVSYNEQFF
once	TRBJ2-7	TRBV27	TRBD2	TGTGCCAGCAGTTTGCGGCGGGAGGCGATATACGAGCAGTACTTC	CASSLRREAIYEQYF
.	TRBJ1-6	TRBV18	.	TGTGCCAGCTCACCATTACGGGAAAATAATTCACCCCTCCACTTT	CASSPLRENNSPLHF
.	TRBJ1-1	TRBV5-1	TRBD1	TGCGCCAGCAGCTTACTCCCGGGACAGCCGAACACTGAAGCTTTCTTT	CASSLLPGQPNTEAFF
few	TRBJ1-6	TRBV6-5	.	TGTGCCAGCACGGCACAGGGTTCGAGGACACCCCTCCACTTT	CASTAQGSRTPLHF
.	TRBJ2-1	TRBV7-9	TRBD2	TGTGCCAGCAGTCCTCGGACTAGCGGAGGGCCCTCCTACAATGAGCAGTTCTTC	CASSPRTSGGPSYNEQFF
.	TRBJ1-1	TRBV6-6	.	TGTGCCAGCAGCCCCGCGTTAAACACTGAAGCTTTCTTT	CASSPALNTEAFF
.	TRBJ1-2	TRBV19	TRBD1	TGTGCCAGCAAATCCCAGGGGGGACAGGGTCGAAATGGCTACACCTTC	CASKSQGGQGRNGYTF
.	TRBJ1-2	TRBV21-1	.	TGTGCCAGCAGCAACGGGGACAAAGAGGGCGGCTACACCTTC	CASSNGDKEGGYTF
once	TRBJ2-3	TRBV9	.	TGTGCCAGCAGCGCCCGGGCGGGGACAGATACGCAGTATTTT	CASSARAGTDTQYF
.	TRBJ1-2	TRBV11-2	TRBD1	TGTGCCAGCAGCGCCACAGGGGAGGCTGGCTACACCTTC	CASSATGEAGYTF
.	TRBJ1-4	TRBV21-1	.	TGTGCCACCCCAGGGAGACTGCCGAAAACAACTAATGAAAAACTGTTTTTT	CATPGRLPKTTNEKLFF
.	TRBJ1-6	TRBV5-8	.	TGTGCCAGCAGCGGAACCGGGAGCAGCTCCTATAATTCACCCCTCCACTTT	CASSGTGSSSYNSPLHF
.	TRBJ1-3	TRBV29-1	.	TGCAGCGTTCAAGGACAGAACTCTGGAAACACCATATATTTT	CSVQGQNSGNTIYF
.	TRBJ2-1	TRBV5-1	TRBD2	TGCGCCAGCAGCTTGGGCGGGGGTAGCTCCTACAATGAGCAGTTCTTC	CASSLGGGSSYNEQFF
.	TRBJ1-1	TRBV7-9	.	TGTGCCAGCAGGGTATACGAAACTGAAGCTTTCTTT	CASRVYETEAFF
.	TRBJ2-1	TRBV6-6	TRBD2	TGTGCCAGCAGTTACGGGACTAGCGCTAACAATGAGCAGTTCTTC	CASSYGTSANNEQFF
.	TRBJ2-6	TRBV5-1	.	TGCGCCAGCAGCTTGTCAACAGGAACCTCTGGGGCCAACGTCCTGACTTTC	CASSLSTGTSGANVLTF
.	TRBJ1-6	TRBV19	.	TGTGCCAGTAGTATTGGGCAGGGTGGCCGCTATGCGAATTCACCCCTCCACTTT	CASSIGQGGRYANSPLHF
.	TRBJ1-1	TRBV5-1	.	TGCGCCAGCAGCCCAGGGACCTCTCACACGGGCACTGAAGCTTTCTTT	CASSPGTSHTGTEAFF
.	TRBJ1-3	TRBV7-2	.	TGTGCCAGCAGCTTAGGAGGAAGTACCCTTGGAAACACCATATATTTT	CASSLGGSTLGNTIYF
.	TRBJ2-5	TRBV5-1	.	TGCGCCAGCAGCTTGAGGGGACATGACCAAGAGACCCAGTACTTC	CASSLRGHDQETQYF
.	TRBJ1-5	TRBV7-2	TRBD1	TGTGCCAGCAGCTCAGACAGGGTAGTTCAGCCCCAGCATTTT	CASSSDRVVQPQHF
.	TRBJ1-3	TRBV7-3	.	TGTGCCAGCAGCCGAGGGACGGGTAACACCATATATTTT	CASSRGTGNTIYF
few	TRBJ1-5	TRBV6-1	.	TGTGCCAGCAGCACGGACTGGGGCAATCAGCCCCAGCATTTT	CASSTDWGNQPQHF
.	TRBJ2-7	TRBV7-2	.	TGTGCCAGCAGCTTAGCTTCCAGCTACGAGCAGTACTTC	CASSLASSYEQYF
.	TRBJ1-2	TRBV19	TRBD1	TGTGCCAGTAGGGAGGGGGCCTTTCACGGCTACACCTTC	CASREGAFHGYTF
.	TRBJ1-4	TRBV7-2	.	TGTGCCAGCAGCTCCGACACAGGGTTGGGTGAAAAACTGTTTTTT	CASSSDTGLGEKLFF
.	TRBJ1-3	TRBV6-6	.	TGTGCCAGCAGGTGGCAGGACACCATATATTTT	CASRWQDTIYF
.	TRBJ2-7	TRBV7-2	.	TGTGCCAGCAGCTTAGCGTTCGGGCAGGGGTACGAGCAGTACTTC	CASSLAFGQGYEQYF
few	TRBJ2-2	TRBV7-9	.	TGTGCCAGCAATAGCGGGGAGCTGTTTTTT	CASNSGELFF
.	TRBJ2-7	TRBV6-5	TRBD2	TGTGCCAGCAGGAGGACTAGCGGGTCCTCCTACGAGCAGTACTTC	CASRRTSGSSYEQYF
.	TRBJ2-1	TRBV19	TRBD2	TGTGCCAGTAGTATACTAGCGGTCAGCTACAATGAGCAGTTCTTC	CASSILAVSYNEQFF
.	TRBJ2-7	TRBV18	.	TGTGCCAGCTCTCGTGGACGGAACACGGGTTCCTCCTTCTTC	CASSRGRNTGSSFF
.	TRBJ1-5	TRBV11-2	.	TGTGCCAGCAGCTTAGACAGGGTCAATCAGCCCCAGCATTTT	CASSLDRVNQPQHF
once	TRBJ1-5	TRBV9	TRBD1	TGTGCCAGCAGCGTAGAAGGGGGCCCCCAGCATTTT	CASSVEGGPQHF
.	TRBJ2-5	TRBV19	.	TGTGCCAGTAGTCCTGGGCCGGGTCCAAAAGAGACCCAGTACTTC	CASSPGPGPKETQYF